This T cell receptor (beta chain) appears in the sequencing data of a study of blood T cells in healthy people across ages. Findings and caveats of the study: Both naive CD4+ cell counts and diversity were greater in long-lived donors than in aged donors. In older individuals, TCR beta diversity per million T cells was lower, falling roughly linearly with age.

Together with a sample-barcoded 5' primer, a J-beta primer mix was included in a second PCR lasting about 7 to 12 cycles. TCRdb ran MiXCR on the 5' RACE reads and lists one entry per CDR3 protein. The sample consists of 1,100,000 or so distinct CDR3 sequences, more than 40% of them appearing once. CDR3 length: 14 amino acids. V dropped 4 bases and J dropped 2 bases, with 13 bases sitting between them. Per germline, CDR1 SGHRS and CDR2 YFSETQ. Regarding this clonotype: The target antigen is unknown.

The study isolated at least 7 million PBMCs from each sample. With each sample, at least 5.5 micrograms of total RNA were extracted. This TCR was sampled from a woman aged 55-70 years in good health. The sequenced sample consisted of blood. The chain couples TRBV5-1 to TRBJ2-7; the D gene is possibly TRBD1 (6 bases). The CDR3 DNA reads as TGCGCCAGCAGCCACGACAGGCGAACCTACGAGCAGTACTTC. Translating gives CASSHDRRTYEQYF.